This T cell receptor (beta chain) was captured by sequencing in a study of regulatory T cells. General study findings and limits: Hydrophobic residues at CDR3 positions 6 and 7 were enriched in conventional CD4+ T cells of CD3G-deficient patients.

The PCR used 52 TRBV and 13 TRBJ primers. Sequencing was performed with immunoSEQ multiplex PCR; in TCRdb, only in-frame clones are kept and a portion is missing. The repertoire consists of some 29,000 clones, with less than 95% occurring once and the leading ten covering roughly 1.6%. The CDR3 runs 15 residues. CDR1 is SGHRS and CDR2 is YFSETQ in the germline V gene. On this clone itself: Its cognate antigen is unknown. A read error may account for a junction end that differs from germline.

This receptor was identified in a person aged 18-35 years with CD3G deficiency. The specimen was conventional CD4+ T cells sorted from blood. The rearrangement links TRBV5-1 to TRBJ2-7; 8 bases are shared with TRBD2. CDR3 residues: CASSLGAGASHEQYF. DNA for the CDR3: TGCGCCAGCAGCTTAGGAGCGGGAGCCTCCCACGAGCAGTACTTC.